This T cell receptor beta chain was recorded in a study of Ad26.COV2.S vaccination and SARS-CoV-2 variants. Trimming took 8 bases from V and 3 from J; bases not matched to a gene: 8. The CDR3 has 15 amino acids. Germline V lookup: CDR1 MGHRA, CDR2 YSYEKL. Turning to this clone: The antigen remains unidentified.

TCRdb's copy holds only in-frame clones and misses some; the assay was immunoSEQ multiplex PCR. The table shows roughly 140,000 clones, with 86% occurring only once. Study results and caveats: From the TCR breadth and depth analyses, total T cell responses may have been underestimated. Compared with placebo recipients, vaccine recipients had higher spike-specific TCR breadth. Following vaccination, spike-specific CD8+ and CD4+ T cell responses reportedly exhibited substantial breadth.

Material: peripheral blood, obtained after recovery from COVID-19. The receptor comes from a human donor who had recovered from COVID-19. The chain is built from TRBV4-1 and TRBJ1-2; 11 bases map to TRBD1. CDR3: CASRTGGSADYGYTF. The CDR3 nucleotides read TGCGCCAGCCGGACAGGGGGCTCCGCGGACTATGGCTACACCTTC.